Here is one T cell receptor (beta chain) with its context. Its antigen is not identified. As previously described, bulk TCR libraries were made using listed TCR primers. TCRdb reprocessed the PCR reads via MiXCR and lists one record per CDR3 protein. This table holds 400,000 to 600,000 distinct CDR3 sequences, about 20% found once. The sample originates from a study of molecular identifiers for immune sequencing clone quantification. The study, taken as a whole, reports: Clonotypes surpassing 20 RNA copies contained over 98% of effector molecules, versus under 1% in naive cells.

Germline lookup yields CDR1 MDHEN and CDR2 SYDVKM. The CDR3 contains 15 residues. Deletions cut 6 bases from V and 8 bases from J, with 23 bases between. The J gene is TRBJ2-7, the V gene TRBV28, with D possibly TRBD1 on 5 matching bases. Source material: naive CD8+ T cells from blood, with Jurkat cell RNA spiked in. Subset here: FACS-sorted CD8+CD4-CCR7+CD45RA+ naive T cells. This sequence originates from a human donor in good health. Some libraries in this study had Jurkat cell RNA spiked in. This chain's CDR3 is CASSPNGHFYDKQYF. The CDR3, as DNA: TGTGCCAGCAGCCCTAATGGACATTTTTACGACAAGCAGTACTTC.